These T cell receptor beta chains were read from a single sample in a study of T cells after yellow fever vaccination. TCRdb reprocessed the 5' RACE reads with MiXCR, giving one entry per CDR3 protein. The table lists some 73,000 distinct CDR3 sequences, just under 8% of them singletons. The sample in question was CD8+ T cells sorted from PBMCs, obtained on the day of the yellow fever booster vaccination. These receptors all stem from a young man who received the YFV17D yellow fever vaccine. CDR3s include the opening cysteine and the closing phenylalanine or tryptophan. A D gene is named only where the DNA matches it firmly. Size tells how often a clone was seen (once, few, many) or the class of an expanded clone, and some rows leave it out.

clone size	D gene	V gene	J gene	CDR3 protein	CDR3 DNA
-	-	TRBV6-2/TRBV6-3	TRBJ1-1	CASSYMNTEAFF	TGTGCCAGCAGCTACATGAACACTGAAGCTTTCTTT
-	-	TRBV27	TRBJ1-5	CASSNAGSHQPQHF	TGTGCCAGCAGCAACGCAGGCTCCCATCAGCCCCAGCATTTT
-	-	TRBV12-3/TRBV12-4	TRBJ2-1	CASSFNVGVLDEQFF	TGTGCCAGCAGTTTTAATGTTGGGGTATTAGACGAGCAGTTCTTC
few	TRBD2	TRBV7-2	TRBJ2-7	CASKFIAGGDSYEQYF	TGTGCCAGCAAATTCATAGCGGGGGGAGACTCCTACGAGCAGTACTTC
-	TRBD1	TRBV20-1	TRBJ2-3	CSATKTGETTDTQYF	TGCAGTGCTACTAAGACAGGGGAGACCACAGATACGCAGTATTTT
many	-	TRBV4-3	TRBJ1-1	CASSFRRANTEAFF	TGCGCCAGCAGCTTCAGGAGGGCCAACACTGAAGCTTTCTTT
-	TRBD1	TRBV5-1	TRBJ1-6	CASSPGTGLNSPLHF	TGCGCCAGCAGCCCAGGGACAGGGCTCAATTCACCCCTCCACTTT
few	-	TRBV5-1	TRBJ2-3	CASSSTLSNGDTQYF	TGCGCCAGCAGCTCCACCCTTTCTAATGGAGATACGCAGTATTTT
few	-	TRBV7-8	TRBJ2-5	CASSLEVSLQETQYF	TGTGCCAGCAGCTTAGAAGTATCATTACAAGAGACCCAGTACTTC
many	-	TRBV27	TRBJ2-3	CASSLSGGEGDTQYF	TGTGCCAGCAGTTTATCTGGGGGAGAAGGAGATACGCAGTATTTT
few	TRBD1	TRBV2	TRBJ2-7	CASILGQGWYEQYF	TGTGCCAGCATCCTCGGACAGGGGTGGTACGAGCAGTACTTC
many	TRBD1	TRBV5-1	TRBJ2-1	CASSPGTGGSYNEQFF	TGCGCCAGCAGCCCGGGGACAGGGGGATCCTACAATGAGCAGTTCTTC
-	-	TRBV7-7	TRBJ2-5	CASSLAAGSGTQYF	TGTGCTAGCAGCTTAGCCGCGGGGTCAGGGACCCAGTACTTC
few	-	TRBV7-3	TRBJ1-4	CASSPGGGGANEKLFF	TGTGCCAGCAGCCCGGGGGGTGGCGGAGCTAATGAAAAACTGTTTTTT
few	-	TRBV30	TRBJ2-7	CAWSAGMGPYEQYF	TGTGCCTGGAGTGCAGGGATGGGACCCTACGAGCAGTACTTC
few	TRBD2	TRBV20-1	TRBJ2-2	CCARRFASGDTGELFF	TGCTGTGCTAGGCGGTTCGCTAGCGGAGACACCGGGGAGCTGTTTTTT
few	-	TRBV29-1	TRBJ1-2	CSVEVPRAYGYTF	TGCAGCGTTGAAGTACCAAGGGCCTATGGCTACACCTTC
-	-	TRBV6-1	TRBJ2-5	CASSREADRTQYF	TGTGCCAGCAGTAGAGAGGCGGACCGGACCCAGTACTTC
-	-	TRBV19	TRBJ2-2	CASRTGVGELFF	TGTGCCAGTAGAACGGGTGTCGGGGAGCTGTTTTTT
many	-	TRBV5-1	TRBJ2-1	CASSFLLRGASSYNEQFF	TGCGCCAGCAGCTTCCTCCTTCGGGGGGCTAGCTCCTACAATGAGCAGTTCTTC
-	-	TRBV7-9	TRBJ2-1	CANGEERINEQFF	TGTGCCAACGGTGAGGAGCGAATAAATGAGCAGTTCTTC
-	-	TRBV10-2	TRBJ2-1	CASSETSYNEQFF	TGCGCCAGCAGTGAGACTAGCTACAATGAGCAGTTCTTC
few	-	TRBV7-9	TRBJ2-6	CASVGANVLTF	TGTGCCAGTGTTGGGGCCAACGTCCTGACTTTC
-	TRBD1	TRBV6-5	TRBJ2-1	CASSLASGQGWYEQFF	TGTGCCAGCAGTTTAGCCTCGGGACAGGGGTGGTATGAGCAGTTCTTC
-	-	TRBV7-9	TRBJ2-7	CASSPHDEQYF	TGTGCCAGCAGCCCCCACGACGAGCAGTACTTC
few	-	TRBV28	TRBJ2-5	CASSPRERAETQYF	TGTGCCAGCAGTCCACGAGAGAGGGCAGAGACCCAGTACTTC